This T cell receptor (beta chain) was documented in a study of blood T cell repertoires in COVID-19. Whole-study context: In each case, the material was cDNA or gDNA derived from T cells, B-cell-depleted T cells, or PBMCs.

Participants had their cohort set by participant-reported clinical history. The CDR3 has 13 residues. The germline V gene encodes CDR1 SGHRS and CDR2 YFSETQ. After removal of 4 bases from V and 6 bases from J, the junction contained 5 bases not matched to a gene. In the original workflow: Amplifying reference gene primers gave estimates of nucleated cell counts. The table came from immunoSEQ multiplex PCR; TCRdb's copy has only in-frame clones and leaves some out. V, J and clone size are those of that table, while D and trimming were read from the DNA. This sample yields 150,000 to 200,000 clones, of which 84% are seen a single time; around 2.9% belongs to the top ten.

This clonotype was sampled from a young woman who had been exposed to COVID-19. The gene calls are TRBV5-1 and TRBJ2-3; 7 bases map to TRBD2. Sequenced: PBMCs or T cells enriched from blood (not recorded which). In DNA, the CDR3 is TGCGCCAGCAGCGCCGGGGGGACGGATACGCAGTATTTT. Translating gives CASSAGGTDTQYF.